The clone carrying this T cell receptor beta chain appeared once. Each CDR3 protein is one row after TCRdb ran MiXCR on the RT-PCR reads. The data show some 880,000 distinct CDR3 sequences, more than 15% seen once. Germline lookup yields CDR1 SGHTA and CDR2 FQGTGA. This CDR3 has 15 amino acids. Trimming took off 5 bases at V and 2 bases at J, with 15 bases between the two ends. These data are taken from a study of patients and donors after allogeneic stem cell transplantation. The chain recombines TRBV7-3 with TRBJ2-5, with D unresolved. The TCR was taken from a human donor who was either an allogeneic HSCT recipient or a stem cell or donor lymphocyte infusion donor (not recorded which). It is not recorded whose cells these are; they may come from a transplant donor. The specimen sequenced was blood, either unsorted or a sorted T cell fraction (not recorded which). CDR3 residues: CASSDVPSRQETQYF. CDR3 in DNA: TGTGCCAGCAGCGATGTGCCATCCCGTCAAGAGACCCAGTACTTC.